This TCR beta chain was found in a study of metastatic and nonmetastatic thyroid tumors. No treatment of any kind had been given to any patient before thyroid surgery. Per the authors' pipeline: It was from CDR3 differences across clinicopathological groups that a distant-metastasis classifier for papillary thyroid cancer was built. TCRdb re-called the PCR reads through MiXCR. TCRdb assigned the V and J calls; the authors' analysis was not used. The data hold roughly 63,000 clones, with about 16% observed a single time. This clone has ten or more counts. The CDR3 spans 12 residues. CDR1 and CDR2 (germline): SGHDT, YYEEEE. Trimming took 2 bases from V and 16 from J, leaving 16 bases between them.

The sequence derives from a male donor with papillary thyroid cancer or a benign thyroid nodule (not recorded which). Some clones in this sample may be carry-over from other donors' samples. The material sequenced was blood. The V and J genes are TRBV5-6 and TRBJ2-1; no definite D call. The CDR3 here is CASSFLTPVQFF. Here the CDR3 DNA reads TGTGCCAGCAGCTTTTTGACGCCTGTACAATTCTTC.